This TCR beta chain was observed in a study of T cells in Graves' hyperthyroidism and ophthalmopathy. Study-level information: The authors collected peripheral blood at initial diagnosis, before any treatment. General observations from the study: Progression to ophthalmopathy was predicted a median of approximately 6.4 months early.

Extraction of PBMCs used under 13 ml of fresh peripheral blood. The TCR beta CDR3 regions underwent amplification using RNA transcripts as the source. RT-PCR in the first round (using the HTBI primer set) targeted the TCR CDR3. TCRdb reanalysed the multiplex PCR reads using MiXCR and keeps one entry per CDR3 protein. This sample has approximately 690,000 distinct CDR3 sequences, with around 21% found just once. This clonotype was counted at least ten times. The antigen remains unidentified. Trimming took off 3 bases at V and 7 bases at J, with 9 bases between the two ends. The germline CDR1 and CDR2 sequences are DFQATT and SNEGSKA (reference sequence). The CDR3 spans 11 residues.

Sample: blood. V gene TRBV20-1 combines with J gene TRBJ1-1; D unclear. The sequence derives from a man aged 25 to 45 with Graves' ophthalmopathy. Written as DNA, the CDR3 is TGCAGTGCTAGTCTGATGAGTGAAGCTTTCTTT. It encodes CSASLMSEAFF.